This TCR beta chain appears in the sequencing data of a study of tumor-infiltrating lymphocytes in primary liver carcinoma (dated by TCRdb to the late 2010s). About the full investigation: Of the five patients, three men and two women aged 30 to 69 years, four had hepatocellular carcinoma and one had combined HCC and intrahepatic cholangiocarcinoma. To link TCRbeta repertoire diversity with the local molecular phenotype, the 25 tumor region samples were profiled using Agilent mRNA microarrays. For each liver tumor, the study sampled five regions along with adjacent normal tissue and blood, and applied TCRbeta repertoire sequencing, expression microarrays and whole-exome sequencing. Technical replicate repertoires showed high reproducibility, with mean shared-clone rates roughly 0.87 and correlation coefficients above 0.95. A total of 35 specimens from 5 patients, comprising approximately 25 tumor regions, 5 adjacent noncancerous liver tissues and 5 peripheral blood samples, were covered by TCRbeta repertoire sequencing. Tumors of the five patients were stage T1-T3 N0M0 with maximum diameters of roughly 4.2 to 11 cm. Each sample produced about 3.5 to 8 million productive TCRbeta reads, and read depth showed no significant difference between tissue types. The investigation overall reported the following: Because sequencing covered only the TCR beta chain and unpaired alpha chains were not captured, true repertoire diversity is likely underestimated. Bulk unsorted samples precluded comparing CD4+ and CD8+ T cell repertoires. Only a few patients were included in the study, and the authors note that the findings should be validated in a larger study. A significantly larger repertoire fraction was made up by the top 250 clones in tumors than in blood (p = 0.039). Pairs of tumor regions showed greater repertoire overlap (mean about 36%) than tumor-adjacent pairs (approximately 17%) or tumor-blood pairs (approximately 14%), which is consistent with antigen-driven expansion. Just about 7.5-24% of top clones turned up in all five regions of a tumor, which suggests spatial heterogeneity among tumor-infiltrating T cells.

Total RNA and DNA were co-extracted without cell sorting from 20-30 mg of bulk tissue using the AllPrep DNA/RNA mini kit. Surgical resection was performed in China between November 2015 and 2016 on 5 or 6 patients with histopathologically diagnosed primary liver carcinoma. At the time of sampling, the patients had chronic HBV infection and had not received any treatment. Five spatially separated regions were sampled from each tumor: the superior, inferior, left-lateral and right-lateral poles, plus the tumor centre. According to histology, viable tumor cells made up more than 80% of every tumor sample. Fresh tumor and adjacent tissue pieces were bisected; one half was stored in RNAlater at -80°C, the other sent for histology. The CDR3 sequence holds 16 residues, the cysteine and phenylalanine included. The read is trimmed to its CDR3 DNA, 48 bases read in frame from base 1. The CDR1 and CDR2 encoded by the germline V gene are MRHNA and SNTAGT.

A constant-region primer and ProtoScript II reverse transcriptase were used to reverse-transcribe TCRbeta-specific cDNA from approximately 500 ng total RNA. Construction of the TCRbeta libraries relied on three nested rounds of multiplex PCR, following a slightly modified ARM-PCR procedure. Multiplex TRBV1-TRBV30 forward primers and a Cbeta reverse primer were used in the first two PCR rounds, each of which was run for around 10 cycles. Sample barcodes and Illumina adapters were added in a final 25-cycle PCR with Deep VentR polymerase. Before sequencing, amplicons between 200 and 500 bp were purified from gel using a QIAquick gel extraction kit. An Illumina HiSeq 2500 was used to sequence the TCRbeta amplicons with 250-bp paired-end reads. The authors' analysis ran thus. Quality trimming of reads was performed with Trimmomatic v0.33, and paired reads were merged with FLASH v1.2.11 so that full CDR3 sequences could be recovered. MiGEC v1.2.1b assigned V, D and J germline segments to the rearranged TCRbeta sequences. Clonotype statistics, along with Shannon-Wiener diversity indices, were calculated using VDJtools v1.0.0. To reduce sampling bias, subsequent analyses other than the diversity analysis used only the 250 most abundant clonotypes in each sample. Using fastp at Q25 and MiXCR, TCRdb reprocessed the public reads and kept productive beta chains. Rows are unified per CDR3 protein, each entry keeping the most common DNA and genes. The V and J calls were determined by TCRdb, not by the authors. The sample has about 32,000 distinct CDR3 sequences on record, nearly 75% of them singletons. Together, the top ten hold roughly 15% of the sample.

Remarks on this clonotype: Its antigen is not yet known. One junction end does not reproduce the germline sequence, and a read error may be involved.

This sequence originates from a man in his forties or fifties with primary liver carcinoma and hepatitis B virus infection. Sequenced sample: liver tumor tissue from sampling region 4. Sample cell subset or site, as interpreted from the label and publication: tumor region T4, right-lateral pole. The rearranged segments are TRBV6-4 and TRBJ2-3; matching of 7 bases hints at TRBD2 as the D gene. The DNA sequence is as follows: TGTGCCAGCAGTGACTCACAGGGCGGGAGTACAGATACGCAGAATTTT. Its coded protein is CASSDSQGGSTDTQNF.